What follows are 24 T cell receptor beta chains derived from one specimen sequenced in a study of graft-versus-host responses after intestinal transplantation. The table came from immunoSEQ multiplex PCR; TCRdb's copy has only in-frame clones and leaves some out. Among about 81,000 clones listed, 91% were seen once. Their target antigens are unknown. This material consisted of unstimulated CD4+ T cells sorted from spleen or lymph node cells, taken before transplant. The receptors derive from a human donor who was the organ donor for an intestinal transplant.

The rearrangement uses TRBV18 and TRBJ1-5, with 7 bases lining up with TRBD1. The germline gives CDR1 KGHSH, CDR2 LQKENI. The CDR3 contains 13 residues. The V gene end was trimmed by 4 bases and the J gene end by 7 bases; junction bases not matched to a gene: 4. CDR3 nucleotides: TGTGCCAGCTCACGAGACAGGGACCAGCCCCAGCATTTT. It yields the protein CASSRDRDQPQHF.

The V and J genes are TRBV13 and TRBJ2-1, with 7 bases identical to TRBD1. The CDR3 has 17 residues. The trim removed 5 bases at V and 0 bases at J, leaving 10 bases unmatched. CDR1 and CDR2 from the germline V gene are PRHDT and FYEKMQ (reference sequence). The CDR3 sequence is CASSPRQGFSSYNEQFF. In DNA form, the CDR3 reads TGTGCCAGCAGCCCCAGACAGGGTTTCAGCTCCTACAATGAGCAGTTCTTC.

The rearrangement links TRBV30 to TRBJ2-5; 10 bases are a match to TRBD2. This CDR3 has 13 residues. Germline V gene lookup returns CDR1 GTSNPN and CDR2 SVGIG (reference sequence). The ends lost 3 bases at V and 5 bases at J; junction bases unmatched: 3. In DNA, the CDR3 is TGTGCCTGGAGACCTAGCGGGAGTGAGACCCAGTACTTC. Amino acids: CAWRPSGSETQYF.

The CDR3 sequence: CASSLGGVEAFF. As DNA, the CDR3 is TGTGCCAGCAGCTTAGGGGGAGTTGAAGCTTTCTTT. The chain combines TRBV7-9 with TRBJ1-1; D unclear. The germline V gene has CDR1 SEHNR and CDR2 FQNEAQ (reference sequence). The CDR3 has 12 amino acids. V lost 1 base and J lost 7, with 7 bases in between.

The V call is TRBV28, the J call TRBJ2-5, with 10 bases fitting TRBD1. V gave up 5 bases and J gave up 11 bases; unmatched junction bases: 14. CDR3 size: 15 residues. In germline, CDR1 is MDHEN, CDR2 SYDVKM. CDR3 coding DNA: TGTGCCAGCAGTGGGGCGGACAGGGGGGAGCAAGAGCAGTACTTC. It yields the protein CASSGADRGEQEQYF.

V gene TRBV6-6 combines with J gene TRBJ2-5, with 14 bases that match TRBD2. Trimming took 7 bases from V and 3 from J; bases not matched to a gene: 7. The CDR3 spans 16 residues. The germline V gene has CDR1 MNHNY and CDR2 SVGAGI (reference sequence). The CDR3 protein is CASTNRGLAGEETQYF. The CDR3 nucleotides read TGTGCCAGCACCAACCGGGGACTAGCGGGAGAAGAGACCCAGTACTTC.

V gene TRBV25-1 combines with J gene TRBJ1-1, with 7 positions matching TRBD1. This CDR3 comprises 14 residues. Germline V gene lookup returns CDR1 MGHDK and CDR2 SYGVNS. With V trimmed by 4 bases and J by 9 bases, 11 bases remained unmatched. The CDR3 region is CASSGIGTAEQAFF. CDR3 DNA sequence: TGTGCCAGCAGTGGGATTGGGACAGCCGAACAAGCTTTCTTT.

The chain is built from TRBV21-1 and TRBJ2-2; TRBD1 is taken as the D call from the table, unchecked against the DNA. TRBV21-1 is recorded as a pseudogene. CDR3 length equals 19 residues. DNA of the CDR3: TGTGCCAGCAGCAAGGCCGGGACAGCGTTAGAGGAGAACACCGGGGAGCTGTTTTTT. Its protein is CASSKAGTALEENTGELFF.

The CDR3 loop reads CASSIGLMNTEAFF. In DNA, the CDR3 is TGTGCCAGCAGCATAGGACTGATGAACACTGAAGCTTTCTTT. The chain joins TRBV5-8 to TRBJ1-1; no definite D call. Germline-derived CDR1 and CDR2 are SGHTS and YDEGEE. V was clipped by 4 bases and J by 0 bases, with 10 bases between them. The CDR3 is 14 residues long.

The chain couples TRBV18 to TRBJ2-1, with TRBD2 matching over 8 bases. V lost 3 bases and J lost 15; bases outside the gene matches: 7. The CDR3 is made up of 12 amino acids. CDR1 KGHSH and CDR2 LQKENI come from the germline V gene. CDR3 sequence reads: CASSPFREGVFF. CDR3 DNA: TGTGCCAGCTCACCGTTTCGGGAGGGTGTGTTCTTC.

The V call is TRBV28, the J call TRBJ1-2, with D unclear. CDR1 MDHEN and CDR2 SYDVKM come from the germline V gene. The CDR3 contains 13 residues. V was trimmed by 3 bases and J by 4 bases, leaving 9 bases between them. CDR3 amino acids: CASSFPGSYGYTF. The CDR3 DNA reads as TGTGCCAGCAGTTTCCCGGGGAGCTATGGCTACACCTTC.

The CDR3 nucleotides read TGTGCCAGCAGTACGGGACAGGTCCAAGAGACCCAGTACTTC. Its translation: CASSTGQVQETQYF. The chain combines TRBV6-1 with TRBJ2-5, with 8 nucleotides matching TRBD1. CDR1 and CDR2 (germline): MNHNS, SASEGT. With V trimmed by 5 bases and J by 1 base, 3 bases remained unmatched. CDR3 length: 14 residues.

The CDR3 here is CASSYGAGETDTQYF. CDR3 DNA sequence: TGCGCCAGCAGCTATGGAGCGGGAGAAACAGATACGCAGTATTTT. J is TRBJ2-3 and V is TRBV5-1, with 8 bases identical to TRBD2. V shed 3 bases and J 3 bases; nucleotides not matched to a gene: 6. The CDR3 consists of 15 residues. CDR1 is SGHRS and CDR2 is YFSETQ in the germline V gene.

V gene TRBV19 combines with J gene TRBJ1-1; 9 bases fit TRBD1. The CDR3 contains 14 residues. Germline V gene sequence: CDR1 LNHDA, CDR2 SQIVND (reference sequence). The trim removed 5 bases at V and 4 bases at J, leaving 5 bases unmatched. CDR3 nucleotide sequence: TGTGCCAGTAGTGAACTACAGGGGGCCACTGAAGCTTTCTTT. As protein: CASSELQGATEAFF.

This clone was counted a few times. The CDR3 coding sequence is TGTGCCAGTAGTATGGGTGGGGGACAGTACGAGCAGTACTTC. This sequence encodes CASSMGGGQYEQYF. The chain has TRBV19 and TRBJ2-7; 7 bases align to TRBD1. The CDR3 runs to 14 residues. Per the germline V gene, CDR1 is LNHDA and CDR2 is SQIVND (reference sequence). V lost 3 bases, J lost 4 bases, and 6 bases stayed unmatched.

The rearrangement uses TRBV7-2 and TRBJ2-3, with D maybe TRBD2 (6 bases). CDR3 length equals 17 residues. Trimming stripped 2 bases from V and 1 base from J, with 16 bases between. CDR1 and CDR2 from the germline V gene are SGHTA and FQGNSA. This CDR3 is CASSLKGVGGGTDTQYF. The CDR3 DNA sequence: TGTGCCAGCAGCTTAAAGGGCGTGGGGGGTGGCACAGATACGCAGTATTTT.

The chain employs TRBV28 and TRBJ1-3, with D maybe TRBD1 (6 bases). V was clipped by 8 bases and J by 0 bases, with 17 bases between them. The CDR3 has 16 amino acids. Germline CDR1 is MDHEN and CDR2 is SYDVKM. CDR3 in amino acids: CASGRGQGYSGNTIYF. CDR3 DNA sequence: TGTGCCAGCGGGCGGGGGCAGGGCTACTCTGGAAACACCATATATTTT.

The J gene is TRBJ1-5, the V gene TRBV27; D remains ambiguous. Germline V gene lookup returns CDR1 MNHEY and CDR2 SMNVEV (reference sequence). The CDR3 runs to 13 residues. Trimming took 4 bases from V and 3 from J, leaving 7 bases between them. DNA for the CDR3: TGTGCCAGCAGTTACGGACTCAATCAGCCCCAGCATTTT. It specifies CASSYGLNQPQHF.

The J gene is TRBJ2-7, the V gene TRBV19, with D tentatively TRBD1 (6 bases). The CDR3 has 15 amino acids. The germline CDR1 and CDR2 sequences are LNHDA and SQIVND (reference sequence). V gave up 0 bases and J gave up 0 bases, with 9 bases separating them. The CDR3 nucleotides read TGTGCCAGTAGTATAGAACAGGGAGCCTCCTACGAGCAGTACTTC. Translating it yields CASSIEQGASYEQYF.

V usage is TRBV11-2 and J usage is TRBJ1-1; D not resolved. In germline, CDR1 is SGHAT, CDR2 FQNNGV. V lost 2 bases, J lost 5 bases, and 9 bases lay in between. The CDR3 consists of 13 residues. CDR3 in DNA: TGTGCCAGCAGCTTAAAGAGGTCGACTGAAGCTTTCTTT. Translation gives CASSLKRSTEAFF.

The chain employs TRBV5-1 and TRBJ1-4, with TRBD1 matching 8 bases. The CDR3 runs to 14 residues. The V gene end was trimmed by 4 bases and the J gene end by 2 bases; junction bases not matched to a gene: 1. Germline CDR1 is SGHRS and CDR2 is YFSETQ. The CDR3 here is CASSRTGTNEKLFF. The CDR3 region has the DNA TGCGCCAGCAGCCGGACAGGGACTAATGAAAAACTGTTTTTT. Full variable domain (missing parts from reference TRBV5-1 and TRBJ1-4): KAGVTQTPRYLIKTRGQQVTLSCSPISGHRSVSWYQQTPGQGLQFLFEYFSETQRNKGNFPGRFSGRQFSNSRSEMNVSTLELGDSALYLCASSRTGTNEKLFFGSGTQLSVL.

In this sample, this clone turned up once. This chain connects TRBV7-6 to TRBJ2-2, with TRBD2 matching 8 bases. V dropped 1 base and J dropped 11; count of bases not matched to a gene: 3. In germline, CDR1 is SGHVS, CDR2 FNYEAQ. CDR3 size: 13 residues. CDR3 amino acids: CASSLDLAGELFF. In DNA form, the CDR3 reads TGTGCCAGCAGCTTAGATTTAGCGGGAGAGCTGTTTTTT.

The J gene is TRBJ2-5, the V gene TRBV11-1, with D perhaps matching TRBD2 (5 bases). There are 14 residues in the CDR3. V lost 5 bases and J 1 base, leaving 11 bases between the germline ends. CDR1 SGHAT and CDR2 FQDESV come from the germline V gene (reference sequence). CDR3 sequence reads: CASSRRSGQETQYF. CDR3 coding DNA: TGTGCCAGCAGCCGTCGAAGCGGCCAAGAGACCCAGTACTTC.

This clone occurred a few times. V and J are TRBV6-5 and TRBJ2-7; 8 positions match TRBD2. Germline V lookup: CDR1 MNHEY, CDR2 SVGAGI. This CDR3 spans 15 amino acids. V lost 2 bases, J lost 0 bases, and 3 bases stayed unmatched. The CDR3 nucleotides read TGTGCCAGCAGTTACGGAGCGGGGGTCTCCTACGAGCAGTACTTC. Protein sequence: CASSYGAGVSYEQYF.